This record concerns one TCR beta chain sequence. This clonotype came up once. Its binding antigen is unknown. No much larger clone is present one base from it, and per-base qualities are unavailable. Evidence from a single read is weak. This specimen comes from a study of blood T cells in healthy people across ages (dated by TCRdb to the mid-2010s). Describing the broader study: In model experiments, template switching captured roughly one uniquely barcoded TCR beta cDNA molecule for every two T cells. Age-related changes in TCR beta repertoire diversity were measured in the study by deep sequencing normalized with unique cDNA molecular identifiers. The donors were split into four age groups: young (average about 15 years), middle-aged (roughly 39), aged (approximately 60) and long-lived (under 85). To avoid experimental bias, donors of different ages were spread randomly across the sequencing lanes. The study analyzed two additional independent replicas of 1 million unique cDNA reads from the same blood draw for two donors, one aged 18 to 30 and one aged 80 or older. Study-wide findings and limitations: A strong correlation was found between observed TCR beta diversity and the percentage of naive T cells measured by flow cytometry. Conclusive comparison of naive and antigen-experienced compartments was prevented by the profiling of bulk unsorted PBMCs. Donor CMV infection status was unknown, potentially confounding age-related changes in expanded clonotypes. As age increased, observed TCR beta diversity per million T cells dropped in a roughly linear way, and a significant reduction was already evident by age about 40. Compared with the aged group, the long-lived group had more naive CD4+ T cells, fewer expanded clones and increased TCR diversity, a pattern suggesting age selection. Estimates of total diversity from one million sequenced T cells were regarded as lower bounds and underestimates.

To prepare the library, 5' RACE was applied. TCRdb lists the instrument as Illumina HiSeq 2500. A second PCR of roughly 7 to 11 cycles was performed with a sample-barcoded 5' primer and a J-beta primer mix. A template-switch 5' adaptor carrying 12 random nucleotides introduced a unique molecular identifier onto each TCR beta cDNA molecule. Each sample yielded at least 3 million CDR3-containing paired-end reads. First-strand cDNA synthesis was performed from all RNA using the Mint cDNA synthesis kit, with priming by a TRBC-specific oligonucleotide. Following uracil-DNA glycosylase treatment, a first 18-cycle PCR with universal primers M1SS and BC2_uni_R was performed on all cDNA. In the authors' own workflow: For normalization, 1 million high-quality reads were randomly selected from each sample, with every read carrying a distinct molecular identifier. Reads with shared molecular identifiers were discarded instead of being binned into consensus sequences. CDR3 identification, clonotype clustering and error correction used MiTCR with a Q25 quality threshold and the strictest error-elimination algorithm. Lower-bound total TCR beta diversity was estimated with a nonparametric unseen species model using Euler transformation. The public sequencing data were trimmed at Q25 with fastp and processed into clonotypes with MiXCR by TCRdb, which kept only in-frame beta chains. Here each entry gathers all rows of one CDR3 protein and keeps the most common genes and DNA. TCRdb, not the authors, supplied the V and J calls. The sample records hundreds of thousands of distinct CDR3 sequences, around 21% of which are singletons. The ten largest clones take up 3% to 4.5% of the sample.

Donors were 39 systemically healthy Caucasian individuals from Russia aged roughly 6 to 100 years. Each donor gave roughly 9.5 milliliters of peripheral blood, collected into EDTA-treated Vacutainer tubes. PBMCs were isolated by Ficoll-Paque density-gradient centrifugation, with at least 7 million obtained per sample. Total RNA, at least 6 micrograms per sample, was extracted from PBMCs with Trizol reagent. The percentages of naive CD45RAhigh/CD27high T cells were determined by flow cytometry on a PBMC aliquot from every donor. The cysteine opens and the phenylalanine closes a CDR3 of 15 amino acids. Just CDR3 DNA is preserved here, 45 bases in frame from base 1. Via the germline V gene (reference sequence), CDR1 is LNHDA and CDR2 SQIVND. The germline ends are 12 bases apart after V is trimmed by 6 bases and J by 0 bases.

This clonotype was obtained from a man between 65 and 85 years old in good health. The receptor chain draws on TRBV19 and TRBJ1-5; matching of 5 bases hints at TRBD1 as the D gene. Sequencing was performed on blood. The DNA sequence is as follows: TGTGCCAGTAGCCGAGGAGGGGATAGCAATCAGCCCCAGCATTTT. It translates to CASSRGGDSNQPQHF.